What follows is one T cell receptor beta chain and its context. Its antigen remains unidentified. The sample comes from a study of cytomegalovirus exposure and HLA in healthy donors. The PCR made use of 60 Vbeta and 13 Jbeta primers. Generated by immunoSEQ multiplex PCR, the TCRdb table keeps only in-frame clones and is missing some. The table lists around 58,000 clones, roughly 80% of them singletons. Points from the study as a whole: The records held CMV serostatus as the only immune exposure information. Reported findings show TCR beta sequences accurately forecast HLA-A and HLA-B alleles in most subjects.

This CDR3 contains 15 residues. Trimming pared 2 bases from V and 9 bases from J, leaving 14 bases between. The germline CDR1 and CDR2 sequences are MNHNS and SASEGT. Whereas donors were nominally healthy upon sampling, unrecorded immune exposures were probable. Sequenced input: PBMCs. V is TRBV6-1 and J is TRBJ1-6, with a possible D match to TRBD1 (5 bases). This clonotype originated in a male donor in good health and CMV-seropositive. CDR3 amino acids: CASSETRQGGSPLHF. CDR3 sequence (DNA): TGTGCCAGCAGTGAAACCCGCCAGGGCGGTTCACCCCTCCACTTT.